Shown below are 22 T cell receptor beta chains from a single sample sequenced in a study of CD8 T cells in ankylosing spondylitis. Each CDR3 protein is one row after TCRdb ran MiXCR on the 5' RACE reads. The sample contains around 330,000 distinct CDR3 sequences, around 10% of which appear only once. Sequencing input: blood, either unsorted or a sorted T cell fraction (not recorded which). Every receptor here comes from a female donor with ankylosing spondylitis or in good health (not recorded which).

The sample holds many counts of this clonotype. The V call is TRBV7-2, the J call TRBJ2-3; D unclear. This CDR3 spans 16 amino acids. V dropped 1 base and J dropped 7 bases, with 18 bases sitting between them. Germline CDR1 reads SGHTA; CDR2 reads FQGNSA. This CDR3 is CASSLDFGRFSNTQYF. CDR3 coding DNA: TGTGCCAGCAGCTTAGACTTCGGGCGGTTCTCGAATACGCAGTATTTT.

At least ten counts were recorded for this clonotype. V gene TRBV10-2 combines with J gene TRBJ2-3, with 11 nucleotides matching TRBD2. The germline V gene has CDR1 WSHSY and CDR2 SAAADI. After removal of 6 bases from V and 5 bases from J, the junction contained 4 bases not matched to a gene. The CDR3 spans 14 residues. The CDR3 DNA reads as TGCGCCAGCAGCTTACTAGCGGGAGTAGATACGCAGTATTTT. Residues: CASSLLAGVDTQYF.

This clonotype was counted many times. The chain joins TRBV7-9 to TRBJ1-5; no clear D. The germline gives CDR1 SEHNR, CDR2 FQNEAQ (reference sequence). This CDR3 contains 14 residues. Trimming took off 1 base at V and 6 bases at J, with 10 bases between the two ends. CDR3 amino acids: CASSLEMGSQPQHF. CDR3 DNA sequence: TGTGCCAGCAGCTTAGAAATGGGGAGTCAGCCCCAGCATTTT.

This clonotype was observed many times. The chain links TRBV20-1 to TRBJ2-5, with D perhaps TRBD2 (6 bases). Trimming stripped 7 bases from V and 3 bases from J, with 21 bases between. This CDR3 is 15 amino acids long. Looked up from germline, CDR1 is DFQATT and CDR2 is SNEGSKA (reference sequence). CDR3: CSVKGRLASKETQYF. In DNA form, the CDR3 reads TGCAGTGTTAAAGGGAGGCTAGCGTCGAAAGAGACCCAGTACTTC.

This chain links TRBV20-1 with TRBJ2-3; 8 bases are shared with TRBD2. This CDR3 region has 15 residues. The germline CDR1 and CDR2 sequences are DFQATT and SNEGSKA (reference sequence). V shed 0 bases, J shed 0 bases, and the junction held 2 bases outside the gene matches. The CDR3 DNA reads TGCAGTGCTAGAGAGGGCGGGGGGAGCACAGATACGCAGTATTTT. This gives the protein CSAREGGGSTDTQYF.

This clonotype was recorded many times. The chain links TRBV4-3 to TRBJ2-7, with D unclear. CDR1 LGHNA and CDR2 YSLEER come from the germline V gene. The CDR3 runs 12 residues. Trimming took 0 bases from V and 3 from J, leaving 3 bases between them. CDR3 protein: CASSQDNYEQYF. The CDR3 nucleotides read TGCGCCAGCAGCCAAGACAACTACGAGCAGTACTTC.

This clonotype was found many times. The chain carries TRBV15 and TRBJ1-2; maybe TRBD1 (5 bases). This CDR3 spans 12 amino acids. The V gene lost 0 bases and the J gene lost 14 bases, with 13 bases spanning the gap. Germline CDR1 reads LNHNV; CDR2 reads YYDKDF (reference sequence). This CDR3 is CATSRDWTEGTF. CDR3 sequence (DNA): TGTGCCACCAGCAGAGATTGGACTGAGGGGACCTTC. The full variable domain, in which reference TRBV15 and TRBJ1-2 provide the parts outside the CDR3, is DAMVIQNPRYQVTQFGKPVTLSCSQTLNHNVMYWYQQKSSQAPKLLFHYYDKDFNNEADTPDNFQSRRPNTSFCFLDIRSPGLGDTAMYLCATSRDWTEGTFGSGTRLTVV.

This clonotype was seen repeatedly, ten times or more. This chain joins TRBV20-1 and TRBJ2-7; TRBD1 matches at 7 bases. Germline CDR1 DFQATT, CDR2 SNEGSKA (reference sequence). The CDR3 length is 12 residues. The ends lost 5 bases at V and 5 bases at J; junction bases unmatched: 6. The CDR3 spells CSASRQGDEQYF. The CDR3 coding sequence is TGCAGTGCTTCTAGACAGGGCGACGAGCAGTACTTC.

This clonotype was recorded many times. CDR3 sequence reads: CASSLTSMAQETQYF. CDR3 sequence (DNA): TGCGCCAGCAGCTTGACTAGCATGGCCCAAGAGACCCAGTACTTC. The gene calls are TRBV5-1 and TRBJ2-5, with D tentatively TRBD2 (6 bases). The V gene's germline CDR1 is SGHRS and CDR2 YFSETQ. Trimming left V 1 base short and J 1 base short, with 11 bases between. CDR3 length equals 15 residues.

This clonotype was found many times. The chain is built from TRBV14 and TRBJ2-7; D gene uncertain. V shed 1 base and J shed 8 bases, with 9 bases lying between them. The CDR3 consists of 12 residues. Germline V gives CDR1 SGHDN, CDR2 FVKESK. The CDR3 coding sequence is TGTGCCAGCAGCCAAGGGACCTTCAAGCAGTACTTC. Its translation is CASSQGTFKQYF.

This clonotype was recorded at least ten times. J is TRBJ1-5 and V is TRBV5-1, with D unresolved. Trimming removed 4 bases from V and 2 bases from J, with 25 bases in between. Per germline, CDR1 SGHRS and CDR2 YFSETQ. The CDR3 extends over 19 amino acids. The CDR3 DNA reads TGCGCCAGCAGCCTGCCCTACCGTGGGTCAGGCGTTGGCAATCAGCCCCAGCATTTT. Its protein is CASSLPYRGSGVGNQPQHF. The full variable domain, with the rest looked up from reference TRBV5-1 and TRBJ1-5, is KAGVTQTPRYLIKTRGQQVTLSCSPISGHRSVSWYQQTPGQGLQFLFEYFSETQRNKGNFPGRFSGRQFSNSRSEMNVSTLELGDSALYLCASSLPYRGSGVGNQPQHFGDGTRLSIL.

This clonotype occurred many times. The chain joins TRBV10-3 to TRBJ2-7; D uncertain. CDR3 length equals 14 residues. Germline V gene data show CDR1 as ENHRY and CDR2 as SYGVKD. The V gene lost 0 bases and the J gene lost 1 base, with 7 bases spanning the gap. CDR3 in DNA: TGTGCCATCAGTGAGTCTAAGATGTCCTACGAGCAGTACTTC. It translates to CAISESKMSYEQYF.

The sample holds many counts of this clonotype. This chain connects TRBV5-1 to TRBJ1-1; D not resolved. The germline V gene encodes CDR1 SGHRS and CDR2 YFSETQ. Trimming cost V 4 bases and J 5 bases, with 6 bases left between them. The CDR3 runs 11 residues. This chain's CDR3 is CASSTGTEAFF. CDR3 bases: TGCGCCAGCAGCACCGGGACTGAAGCTTTCTTT.

In this sample, this clonotype turned up a few times. Since the CDR3 does not end with the conserved phenylalanine or tryptophan, this likely comes from a read error. The chain links TRBV7-3 to TRBJ1-5; no clear D. CDR3 length: 12 amino acids. From germline, CDR1 is SGHTA and CDR2 FQGTGA. Between the trimmed V and J ends, which lost 4 bases and 6 bases, there was a span of 7 bases. CDR3 protein: CASSSLAQPQHP. The CDR3 coding sequence is TGTGCCAGCAGCTCCCTTGCTCAGCCCCAGCATCCT.

In its sample, this clonotype was seen many times. The V call is TRBV28, the J call TRBJ1-1; D unclear. The CDR3 totals 16 residues. CDR1 and CDR2 from the germline V gene are MDHEN and SYDVKM. V lost 1 base to trimming and J lost 2 bases, with 14 bases between them. CDR3 sequence reads: CASSLLGLRRNTEAFF. The CDR3, as DNA: TGTGCCAGCAGTTTATTGGGATTGAGACGAAACACTGAAGCTTTCTTT.

This clonotype turned up a few times. The rearrangement links TRBV5-1 to TRBJ2-2; TRBD2 is a possible D gene (6 bases). The CDR3 runs to 14 residues. Trimming pared 4 bases from V and 4 bases from J, leaving 11 bases between. Looked up from germline, CDR1 is SGHRS and CDR2 is YFSETQ. CDR3 loop: CASSPGLGTGELFF. As DNA, the CDR3 is TGCGCCAGCAGCCCGGGACTGGGCACCGGGGAGCTGTTTTTT.

Ten or more counts support this clonotype. J is TRBJ2-1 and V is TRBV20-1; D may match TRBD1 or TRBD2 (5 bases each). The CDR3 length is 15 residues. The V gene's germline CDR1 is DFQATT and CDR2 SNEGSKA (reference sequence). Trimming stripped 5 bases from V and 0 bases from J, with 14 bases between. The CDR3 bases are TGCAGTGCTGAGGGATATACAGGCTCCTACAATGAGCAGTTCTTC. Translated: CSAEGYTGSYNEQFF.

This clonotype was observed a handful of times. The V gene is TRBV20-1, the J gene TRBJ2-1; 14 bases agree with TRBD2. The germline V gene encodes CDR1 DFQATT and CDR2 SNEGSKA (reference sequence). The length of the CDR3 is 20 residues. Losses at the gene ends were 2 bases for V and 2 bases for J; bases not matched to a gene: 14. The CDR3 sequence: CSARPLHRLAGGAPYNEQFF. CDR3 bases: TGCAGTGCTAGACCGCTACATCGACTAGCGGGAGGGGCCCCCTACAATGAGCAGTTCTTC.

This clonotype was counted ten times or more. V is TRBV7-2 and J is TRBJ2-7; either TRBD1 or TRBD2 may supply D (5 bases each). V was cut by 2 bases and J by 0 bases, with 11 bases left in between. Germline loops: CDR1 SGHTA, CDR2 FQGNSA. The CDR3 totals 15 residues. In DNA, the CDR3 is TGTGCCAGCAGCTTAAGGGACCTGAGCTCCTACGAGCAGTACTTC. It translates to CASSLRDLSSYEQYF. The full variable domain, rest sourced from reference TRBV7-2 and TRBJ2-7, is GAGVSQSPSNKVTEKGKDVELRCDPISGHTALYWYRQSLGQGLEFLIYFQGNSAPDKSGLPSDRFSAERTGGSVSTLTIQRTQQEDSAVYLCASSLRDLSSYEQYFGPGTRLTVT.

Ten or more counts support this clonotype. The genes are TRBV20-1 and TRBJ2-7, with D maybe TRBD1 (6 bases). Germline lookup yields CDR1 DFQATT and CDR2 SNEGSKA (reference sequence). The CDR3 covers 15 residues. V was cut by 5 bases and J by 1 base, with 18 bases left in between. The CDR3 sequence is CSALRGDTSSYEQYF. CDR3 nucleotides: TGCAGTGCTCTCCGTGGGGACACCTCTTCCTACGAGCAGTACTTC.

In its sample, this clonotype was seen many times. The chain recombines TRBV15 with TRBJ2-1; TRBD1 or TRBD2 may be the D gene (6 bases each). Per the germline V gene, CDR1 is LNHNV and CDR2 is YYDKDF (reference sequence). With 7 bases removed from V and 0 bases from J, the gap between germline ends came to 13 bases. The CDR3 is made up of 15 amino acids. The CDR3 DNA follows: TGTGCCACCATTGGGGGGCCAAACTCCTACAATGAGCAGTTCTTC. The encoded protein is CATIGGPNSYNEQFF.

The sample holds many counts of this clonotype. CDR3 DNA sequence: TGTGCCAGCTCACCAAGCGCGGGCGGTGGCACTGAAGCTTTCTTT. It translates to CASSPSAGGGTEAFF. This chain links TRBV18 with TRBJ1-1; the D is unclear. Trimming pared 2 bases from V and 4 bases from J, leaving 14 bases between. This CDR3 comprises 15 residues. The germline V gene encodes CDR1 KGHSH and CDR2 LQKENI.